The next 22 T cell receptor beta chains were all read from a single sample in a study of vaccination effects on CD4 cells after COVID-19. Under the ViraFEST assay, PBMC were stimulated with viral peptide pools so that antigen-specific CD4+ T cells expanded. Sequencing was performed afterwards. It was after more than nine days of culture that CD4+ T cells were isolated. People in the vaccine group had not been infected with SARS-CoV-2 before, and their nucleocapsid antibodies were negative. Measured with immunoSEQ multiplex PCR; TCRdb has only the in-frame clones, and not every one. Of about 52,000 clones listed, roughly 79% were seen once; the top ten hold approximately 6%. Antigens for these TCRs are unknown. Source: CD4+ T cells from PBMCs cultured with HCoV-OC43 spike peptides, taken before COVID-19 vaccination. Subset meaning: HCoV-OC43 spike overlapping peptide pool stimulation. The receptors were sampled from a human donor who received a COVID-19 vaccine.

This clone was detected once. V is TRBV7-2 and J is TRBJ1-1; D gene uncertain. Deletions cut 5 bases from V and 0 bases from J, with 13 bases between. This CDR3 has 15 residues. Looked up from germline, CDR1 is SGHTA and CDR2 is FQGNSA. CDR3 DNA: TGTGCCAGCAGCAATAGCCGGGCGCTGAACACTGAAGCTTTCTTT. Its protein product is CASSNSRALNTEAFF.

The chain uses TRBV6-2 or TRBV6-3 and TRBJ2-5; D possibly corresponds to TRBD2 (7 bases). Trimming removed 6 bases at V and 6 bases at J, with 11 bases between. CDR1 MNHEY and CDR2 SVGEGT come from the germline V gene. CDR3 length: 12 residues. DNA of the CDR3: TGTGCCAGCAGCGAGGGGGGGAAGACCCAGTACTTC. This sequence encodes CASSEGGKTQYF.

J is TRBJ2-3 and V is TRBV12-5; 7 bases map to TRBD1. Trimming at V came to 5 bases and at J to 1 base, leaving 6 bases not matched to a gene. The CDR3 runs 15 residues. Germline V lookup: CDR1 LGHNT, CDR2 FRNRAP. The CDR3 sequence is CASGVTGIGTDTQYF. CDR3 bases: TGTGCTAGTGGTGTGACAGGGATTGGCACAGATACGCAGTATTTT. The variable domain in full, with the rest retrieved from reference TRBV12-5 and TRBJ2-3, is DARVTQTPRHKVTEMGQEVTMRCQPILGHNTVFWYRQTMMQGLELLAYFRNRAPLDDSGMPKDRFSAEMPDATLATLKIQPSEPRDSAVYFCASGVTGIGTDTQYFGPGTRLTVL.

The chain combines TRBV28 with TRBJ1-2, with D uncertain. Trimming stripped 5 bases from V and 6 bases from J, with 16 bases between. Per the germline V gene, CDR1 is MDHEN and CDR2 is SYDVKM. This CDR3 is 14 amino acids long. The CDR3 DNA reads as TGTGCCAGCAGTCTCCGGACGGCTTCAGATGGCTACACCTTC. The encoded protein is CASSLRTASDGYTF.

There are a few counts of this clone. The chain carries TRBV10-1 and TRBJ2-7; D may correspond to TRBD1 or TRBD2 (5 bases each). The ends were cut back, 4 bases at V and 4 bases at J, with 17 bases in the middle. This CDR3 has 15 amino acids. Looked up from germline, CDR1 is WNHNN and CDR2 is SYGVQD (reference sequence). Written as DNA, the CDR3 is TGCGCCAGCAGTGCACCCCGAAATGGGGGATACGAGCAGTACGTC. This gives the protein CASSAPRNGGYEQYV.

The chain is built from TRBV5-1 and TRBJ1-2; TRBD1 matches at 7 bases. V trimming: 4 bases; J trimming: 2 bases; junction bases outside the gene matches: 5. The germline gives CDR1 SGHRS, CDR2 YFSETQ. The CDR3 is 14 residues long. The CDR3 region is CASSLGTVNYGYTF. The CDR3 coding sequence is TGCGCCAGCAGCCTAGGGACAGTAAACTATGGCTACACCTTC.

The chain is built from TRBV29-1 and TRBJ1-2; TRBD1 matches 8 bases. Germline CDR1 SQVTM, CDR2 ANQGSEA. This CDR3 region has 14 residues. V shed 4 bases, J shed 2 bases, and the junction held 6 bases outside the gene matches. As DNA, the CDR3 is TGCAGCGTTGTTACAGGGGGGGGAAACTATGGCTACACCTTC. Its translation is CSVVTGGGNYGYTF.

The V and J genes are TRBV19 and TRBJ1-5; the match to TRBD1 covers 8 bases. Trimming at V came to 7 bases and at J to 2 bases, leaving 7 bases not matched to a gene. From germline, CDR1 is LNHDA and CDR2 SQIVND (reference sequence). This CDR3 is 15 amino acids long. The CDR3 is CASKPDRERNQPQHF. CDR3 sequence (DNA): TGTGCCAGTAAACCGGACAGGGAGCGCAATCAGCCCCAGCATTTT.

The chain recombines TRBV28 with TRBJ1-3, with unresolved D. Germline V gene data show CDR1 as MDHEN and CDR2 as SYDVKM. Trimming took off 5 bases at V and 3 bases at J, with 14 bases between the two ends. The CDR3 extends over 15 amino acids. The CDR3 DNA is TGTGCCAGCAGTGCTTCGGAGACCGGTGGAAACACCATATATTTT. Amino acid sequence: CASSASETGGNTIYF. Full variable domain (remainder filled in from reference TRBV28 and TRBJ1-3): DVKVTQSSRYLVKRTGEKVFLECVQDMDHENMFWYRQDPGLGLRLIYFSYDVKMKEKGDIPEGYSVSREKKERFSLILESASTNQTSMYLCASSASETGGNTIYFGEGSWLTVV.

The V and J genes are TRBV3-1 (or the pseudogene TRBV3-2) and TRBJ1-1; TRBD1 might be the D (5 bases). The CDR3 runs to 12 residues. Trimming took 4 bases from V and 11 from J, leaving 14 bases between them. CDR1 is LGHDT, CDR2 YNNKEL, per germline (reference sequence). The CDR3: CASSRQGIIAFF. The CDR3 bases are TGTGCCAGCAGCCGGCAGGGAATCATCGCTTTCTTT.

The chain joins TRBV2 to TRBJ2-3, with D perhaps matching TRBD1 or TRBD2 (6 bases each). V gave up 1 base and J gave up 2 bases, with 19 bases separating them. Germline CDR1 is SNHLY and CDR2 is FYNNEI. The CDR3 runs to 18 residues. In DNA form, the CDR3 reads TGTGCCAGCAGTGAAGAAGAGCGGGCAGGGGCGAACACAGATACGCAGTATTTT. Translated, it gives CASSEEERAGANTDTQYF.

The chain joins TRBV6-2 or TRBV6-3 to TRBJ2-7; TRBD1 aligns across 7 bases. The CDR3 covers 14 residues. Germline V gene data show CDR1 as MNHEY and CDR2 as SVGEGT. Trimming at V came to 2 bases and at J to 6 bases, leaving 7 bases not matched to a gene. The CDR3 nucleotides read TGTGCCAGCAGTTACCGACAGGGTAGAGGCGAGCAGTACGTC. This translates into CASSYRQGRGEQYV.

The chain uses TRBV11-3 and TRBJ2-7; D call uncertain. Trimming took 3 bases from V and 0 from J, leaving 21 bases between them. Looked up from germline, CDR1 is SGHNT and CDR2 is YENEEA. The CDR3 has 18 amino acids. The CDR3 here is CASSFPWGRWRPSYEQYV. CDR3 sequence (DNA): TGTGCCAGCAGCTTCCCCTGGGGTCGGTGGAGACCCTCCTACGAGCAGTACGTC.

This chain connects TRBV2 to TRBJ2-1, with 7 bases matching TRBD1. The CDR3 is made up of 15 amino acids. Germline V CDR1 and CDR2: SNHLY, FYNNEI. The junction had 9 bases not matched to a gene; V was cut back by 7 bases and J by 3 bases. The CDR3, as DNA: TGTGCCAGCAACCAAGACAGGGCTGACTACAATGAGCAGTTCTTC. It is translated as CASNQDRADYNEQFF.

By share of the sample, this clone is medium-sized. This CDR3 is CASSYMNYGYTF. The CDR3 nucleotides read TGTGCCAGTAGTTACATGAACTATGGCTACACCTTC. V is TRBV19 and J is TRBJ1-2; unclear D gene. V was trimmed by 5 bases and J by 2 bases, leaving 6 bases between them. Germline values: CDR1 LNHDA, CDR2 SQIVND (reference sequence). This CDR3 comprises 12 residues.

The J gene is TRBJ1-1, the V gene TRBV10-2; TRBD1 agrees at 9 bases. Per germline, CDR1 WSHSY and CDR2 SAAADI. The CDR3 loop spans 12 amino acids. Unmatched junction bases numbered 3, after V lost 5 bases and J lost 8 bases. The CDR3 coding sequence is TGCGCCAGCAGTACAGGGGGCAGCGAAGCTTTCTTT. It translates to CASSTGGSEAFF.

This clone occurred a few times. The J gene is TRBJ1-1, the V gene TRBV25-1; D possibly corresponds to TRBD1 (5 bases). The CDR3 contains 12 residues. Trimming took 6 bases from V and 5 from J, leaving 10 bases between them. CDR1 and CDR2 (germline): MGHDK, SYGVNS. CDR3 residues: CASRTRGTEAFF. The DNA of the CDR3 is TGTGCCAGCAGAACCCGGGGGACTGAAGCTTTCTTT.

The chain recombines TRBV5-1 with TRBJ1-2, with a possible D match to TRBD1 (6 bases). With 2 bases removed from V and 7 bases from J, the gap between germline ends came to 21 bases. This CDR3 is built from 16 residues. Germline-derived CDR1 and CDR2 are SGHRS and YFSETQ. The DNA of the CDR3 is TGCGCCAGCAGCTTTACGCCACTCCCGGGGGGGCCTGGCTACACCTTC. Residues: CASSFTPLPGGPGYTF. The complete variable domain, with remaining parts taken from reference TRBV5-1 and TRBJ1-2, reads KAGVTQTPRYLIKTRGQQVTLSCSPISGHRSVSWYQQTPGQGLQFLFEYFSETQRNKGNFPGRFSGRQFSNSRSEMNVSTLELGDSALYLCASSFTPLPGGPGYTFGSGTRLTVV.

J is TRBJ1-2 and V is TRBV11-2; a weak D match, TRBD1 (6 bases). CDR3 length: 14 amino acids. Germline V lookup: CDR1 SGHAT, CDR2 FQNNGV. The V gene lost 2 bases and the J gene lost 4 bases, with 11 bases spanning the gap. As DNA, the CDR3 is TGTGCCAGCAGCTTAAATGGGGGCCTCTATGGCTACACCTTC. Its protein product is CASSLNGGLYGYTF.

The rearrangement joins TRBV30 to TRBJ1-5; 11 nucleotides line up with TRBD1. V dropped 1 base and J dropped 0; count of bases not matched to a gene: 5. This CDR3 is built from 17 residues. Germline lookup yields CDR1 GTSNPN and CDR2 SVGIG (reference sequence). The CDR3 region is CAWSGDRGVPSNQPQHF. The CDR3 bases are TGTGCCTGGAGTGGGGACAGGGGGGTTCCTAGCAATCAGCCCCAGCATTTT.

CDR3 in amino acids: CATSDASTTETQYF. The CDR3 coding sequence is TGTGCCACCAGTGATGCCTCTACGACGGAGACCCAGTACTTC. The chain uses TRBV24-1 and TRBJ2-5; D unclear. V was shortened by 3 bases and J by 5 bases, with 12 bases between the two germline ends. The CDR3 totals 14 residues. Per the germline V gene, CDR1 is KGHDR and CDR2 is SFDVKD.

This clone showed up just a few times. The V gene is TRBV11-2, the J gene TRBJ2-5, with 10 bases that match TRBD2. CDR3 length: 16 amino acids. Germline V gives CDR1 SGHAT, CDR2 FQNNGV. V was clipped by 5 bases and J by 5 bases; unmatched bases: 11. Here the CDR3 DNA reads TGTGCCAGCAGCCCCCGGGGAGCGGGGGGGAGTGAGACCCAGTACTTC. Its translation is CASSPRGAGGSETQYF.